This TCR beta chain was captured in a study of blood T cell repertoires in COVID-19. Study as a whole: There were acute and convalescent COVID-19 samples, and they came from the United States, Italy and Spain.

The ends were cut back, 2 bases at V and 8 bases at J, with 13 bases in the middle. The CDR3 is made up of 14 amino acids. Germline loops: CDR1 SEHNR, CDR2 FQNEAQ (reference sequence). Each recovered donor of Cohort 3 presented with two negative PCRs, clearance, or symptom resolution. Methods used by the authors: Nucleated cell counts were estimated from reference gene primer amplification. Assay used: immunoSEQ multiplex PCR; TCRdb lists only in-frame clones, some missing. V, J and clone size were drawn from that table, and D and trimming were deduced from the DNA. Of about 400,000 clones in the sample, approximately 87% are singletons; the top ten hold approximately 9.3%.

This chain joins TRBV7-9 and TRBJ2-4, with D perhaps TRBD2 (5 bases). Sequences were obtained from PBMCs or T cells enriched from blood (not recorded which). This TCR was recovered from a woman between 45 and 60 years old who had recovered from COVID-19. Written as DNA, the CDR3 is TGTGCCAGCAGCTTAATAAGGGCGCGGGACATTCAGTACTTC. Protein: CASSLIRARDIQYF.